The text below deals with one TCR beta chain. CDR1 and CDR2 from the germline V gene are SEHNR and FQNEAQ (reference sequence). Trimming stripped 7 bases from V and 5 bases from J, with 14 bases between. The CDR3 covers 13 residues. The PCR was carried out with 60 Vbeta primers and 13 Jbeta primers. Repertoires were generated with immunoSEQ multiplex PCR, while TCRdb's copy carries only in-frame clones and drops some. In total, the table holds 45,000 to 60,000 clones. This entry belongs to a study of cytomegalovirus exposure and HLA in healthy donors. Sequencing was carried out using PBMCs. V is TRBV7-9 and J is TRBJ1-1; no firm D call. The source is a woman aged 40 to 50 in good health and CMV-seronegative. CDR3 residues: CASIESLGTEAFF. CDR3 DNA: TGTGCCAGCATAGAGTCTCTCGGGACTGAAGCTTTCTTT.